These T cell receptor beta chains were read from a single sample in a study of blood T cells in healthy people across ages. Each CDR3 protein is one row after TCRdb ran MiXCR on the 5' RACE reads. This table holds 700,000 to 850,000 distinct CDR3 sequences, about 37% found once. The source material was blood. The receptors were gathered from a man between 18 and 35 years old in good health. CDR3s include the opening cysteine and the closing phenylalanine or tryptophan. D genes are given only for firm matches. Expanded clones are given a class, and other clones once, few, many or no size at all.

D	size	V	J	DNA	CDR3
TRBD1	.	TRBV7-2	TRBJ1-1	TGTGCCAGCAGCTTAGGACAGGGACCAGCTTTCTTT	CASSLGQGPAFF
.	few	TRBV7-9	TRBJ2-6	TGTGCCAGCAGCTTAGCGCGTGGGACTGGGGCCAACGTCCTGACTTTC	CASSLARGTGANVLTF
.	many	TRBV27	TRBJ2-1	TGTGCCAGCAGGATCGGGACAGAGCAGTTCTTC	CASRIGTEQFF
.	few	TRBV5-5	TRBJ2-2	TGTGCCAGCAGCTTGGCAGGGCAGGCCGGGGAGCTGTTTTTT	CASSLAGQAGELFF
TRBD2	few	TRBV7-2	TRBJ2-1	TGTGCCAGCAGCTTAGGGACAAGACTAGCGGGGGACAATGAGCAGTTCTTC	CASSLGTRLAGDNEQFF
TRBD1	.	TRBV20-1	TRBJ1-6	TGCAGTGCTAGAGATCGCGACAGGGGTGGTTCACCCCCCCACTTT	CSARDRDRGGSPPHF
.	.	TRBV29-1	TRBJ2-5	TGCAGCGTTGCCCGCGCCGGAGTCCTATACAATGAGCAGTACTTC	CSVARAGVLYNEQYF
.	many	TRBV5-5	TRBJ1-4	TGTGCCAGCAGCTTGGGAAGGGACGAAAAACTGTTTTTT	CASSLGRDEKLFF
.	.	TRBV21-1	TRBJ2-7	TGTGCCAGCAGCAAAGACCGAGCGGGGGTTTTCTCCTACGAGCAGTACTTC	CASSKDRAGVFSYEQYF
TRBD1	few	TRBV13	TRBJ2-3	TGTGCCAGCAGCGTACAGACGGGACAGGGAGTAGATACGCAGTATTTT	CASSVQTGQGVDTQYF
TRBD1	many	TRBV20-1	TRBJ2-1	TGCAGTGCTAGAGGACAGGGAGTGGATGAGCAGTTCTTC	CSARGQGVDEQFF
.	few	TRBV29-1	TRBJ2-2	TGCAGCGTTGAATACGGCACCGGGGAGCTGTTTTTT	CSVEYGTGELFF
.	few	TRBV4-3	TRBJ2-7	TGCGCCAGCAGCCAAGAACAGGTCAAGGTCGAGCAGTACTTC	CASSQEQVKVEQYF
.	.	TRBV3-1	TRBJ2-5	TGTGCCAGCAGCCAAAGATCACAGCAAGAGACCCAGTACTTC	CASSQRSQQETQYF
TRBD2	few	TRBV20-1	TRBJ2-3	TGCAGTGGGAGAGGAGTACCCGGGACTAGCGGGGGGACCCGCACAGATACGCAGTATTTT	CSGRGVPGTSGGTRTDTQYF
.	many	TRBV15	TRBJ1-6	TGTGCCACCAGCAGAGGGACAGAAAATTCACCCCTCCACTTT	CATSRGTENSPLHF
TRBD1	.	TRBV2	TRBJ1-2	TGTGCCAGCAGTGAGTGGACAGGGAAATACTATGGCTACACCTTC	CASSEWTGKYYGYTF
.	few	TRBV9	TRBJ2-2	TGTGCCAGCGGGCGCGGGGAGCTGTTTTTT	CASGRGELFF
.	.	TRBV6-5	TRBJ2-5	TGTGCCAGCAGTTCGGCCAGGGGAGAGGAGACCCAGTACTTC	CASSSARGEETQYF
.	many	TRBV5-6	TRBJ2-1	TGTGCCAGCAGCAGACGAGACAATGAGCAGTTCTTC	CASSRRDNEQFF
.	.	TRBV5-1	TRBJ1-5	TGCGCCAGCAGCCCGGGTGCTGGGGTTGATCAGCCCCAGCATTTT	CASSPGAGVDQPQHF
TRBD2	.	TRBV4-1	TRBJ2-1	TGCGCCAGCAGCCAAGAAGGTCGAGCGGGGGGGCCAAATGAGCAGTTCTTC	CASSQEGRAGGPNEQFF
.	.	TRBV12-3/TRBV12-4	TRBJ2-6	TGTGCCGCCAGGGTTTCTGGGGCCAACGTCCTGACTTTC	CAARVSGANVLTF
TRBD2	few	TRBV30	TRBJ2-7	TGTGCCTGGAGTGCCGGGACTAGCTTTAACGAGCAGTACTTC	CAWSAGTSFNEQYF
.	few	TRBV29-1	TRBJ1-2	TGCAGCGTTGTGGGAGGGACCTATGGCTACACCTTC	CSVVGGTYGYTF
.	.	TRBV20-1	TRBJ1-2	TGCAGTGCTAGCGTAGATGGGGGCGGGTATGGCTACACCTTC	CSASVDGGGYGYTF
TRBD2	.	TRBV7-7	TRBJ2-2	TGTGCCAGCAGGGCACTAGCGGGGCCGAACACCGGGGAGCTGTTTTTT	CASRALAGPNTGELFF
TRBD1	once	TRBV20-1	TRBJ2-7	TGCAGTGCTAGGGACTCAGGGGGTGAGCAGTACTTC	CSARDSGGEQYF
TRBD1	.	TRBV28	TRBJ2-7	TGTGCCAGCAGTACCAGGACAGGGTTTCCCTACAATGAGCAGTACTTC	CASSTRTGFPYNEQYF
TRBD1	.	TRBV4-1	TRBJ2-1	TGCGCCAGCAGCCGAGGTACCGGGGGAGGAACAGGGGGCTCCTACAATGAGCAGTTCTTC	CASSRGTGGGTGGSYNEQFF
.	.	TRBV7-2	TRBJ2-3	TGTGCCAGCAGCTTAGGTTCCCCGGTTCCCACAGATATGCAGTATTTT	CASSLGSPVPTDMQYF
.	many	TRBV29-1	TRBJ2-7	TGCAGCCCTTGGGAGCAGTACTTC	CSPWEQYF
.	.	TRBV2	TRBJ1-2	TGTGCCAGCAGTGGGGGAGGGAAGGGACGAAAGAACTATGGCTACACCTTC	CASSGGGKGRKNYGYTF
TRBD1	.	TRBV12-3/TRBV12-4	TRBJ1-2	TGTGCCAGCAGTTTAGGAGGGGGACAGGAAGGGGGTGACTATGGCTACACTTTC	CASSLGGGQEGGDYGYTF
.	.	TRBV12-3/TRBV12-4	TRBJ2-7	TGTGCCACCCGGCGTGGAAGCTCCTACGAGCAGTACTTC	CATRRGSSYEQYF
.	many	TRBV12-3/TRBV12-4	TRBJ2-5	TGTGCCAGCAGTTTGTCAGAAACCCAAGAGACCCAGTACTTC	CASSLSETQETQYF
TRBD2	.	TRBV20-1	TRBJ2-1	TGCAGTGCTATTCTAGCGGGGGGGCTGGTCTACAATGAGCAGTTCTTC	CSAILAGGLVYNEQFF
.	.	TRBV4-1	TRBJ2-5	TGCGCCAGCAGCCAAGATCTAGGGCCCCAAGAGACCCAGTACTTC	CASSQDLGPQETQYF
.	.	TRBV10-3	TRBJ2-7	TGTGCCATCAGTGATGGCGGGGCCCCCTACAATGAGCAGTACTTC	CAISDGGAPYNEQYF
.	.	TRBV27	TRBJ2-2	TGTGCCAGCAGTTTGAATCGGTTCGTGGCTGGGGACACCGGGGAGCTGTTTTTT	CASSLNRFVAGDTGELFF
TRBD1	.	TRBV7-9	TRBJ2-3	TGTGCCAGCTCCAAGGGGGCAGGGGGAACAGATACGCAGTATTTT	CASSKGAGGTDTQYF
.	.	TRBV12-3/TRBV12-4	TRBJ1-1	TGTGCCAGCAGAATCGGGAGGAATGAAGCTTTCTTT	CASRIGRNEAFF
TRBD1	.	TRBV20-1	TRBJ1-5	TGCAGTGTAGAGGGGACAGGGTATCCTCAGCCCCAGCATTTT	CSVEGTGYPQPQHF
.	.	TRBV25-1	TRBJ2-2	TGTGCCAGCAGTCTGTTCGCGAACACCGGGGAGCTGTTTTTT	CASSLFANTGELFF
.	few	TRBV11-2	TRBJ1-1	TGTGCCAGCAGCTTAGTGGGGGATGGCACTGAAGCTTTCTTT	CASSLVGDGTEAFF
TRBD1	.	TRBV3-1	TRBJ2-7	TGTGCCAGCAGCCAAGCCCGGACAGGGGGCTCCGAGCAGTACTTC	CASSQARTGGSEQYF
.	.	TRBV4-3	TRBJ2-7	TGCGCCAGCAGCCAAGAAAGGGAAGGTACCTACGAGCAGTACTTC	CASSQEREGTYEQYF